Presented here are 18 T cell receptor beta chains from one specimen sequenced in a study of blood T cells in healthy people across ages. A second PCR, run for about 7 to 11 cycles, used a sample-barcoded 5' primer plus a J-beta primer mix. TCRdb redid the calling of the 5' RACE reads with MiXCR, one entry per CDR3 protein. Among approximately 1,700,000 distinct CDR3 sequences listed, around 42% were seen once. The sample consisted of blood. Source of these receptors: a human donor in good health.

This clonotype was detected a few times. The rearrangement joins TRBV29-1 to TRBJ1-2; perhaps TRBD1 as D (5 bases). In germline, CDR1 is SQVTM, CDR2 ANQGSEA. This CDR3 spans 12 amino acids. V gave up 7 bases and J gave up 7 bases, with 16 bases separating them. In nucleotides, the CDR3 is TGCAGCGGGGGTAGGGGCGCGGGTGGCTACACCTTC. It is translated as CSGGRGAGGYTF.

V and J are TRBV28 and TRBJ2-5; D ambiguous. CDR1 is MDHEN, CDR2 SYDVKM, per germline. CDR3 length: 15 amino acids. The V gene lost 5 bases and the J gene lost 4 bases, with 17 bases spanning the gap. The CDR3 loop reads CASSHTRTELETQYF. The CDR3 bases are TGTGCCAGCAGTCACACCAGGACGGAATTAGAGACCCAGTACTTC.

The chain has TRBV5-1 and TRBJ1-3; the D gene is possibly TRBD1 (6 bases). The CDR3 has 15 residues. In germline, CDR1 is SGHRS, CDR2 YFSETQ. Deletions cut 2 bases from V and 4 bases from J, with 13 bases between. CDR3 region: CASSFSTGKGNTIYF. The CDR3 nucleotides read TGCGCCAGCAGCTTTTCAACAGGGAAAGGAAACACCATATATTTT.

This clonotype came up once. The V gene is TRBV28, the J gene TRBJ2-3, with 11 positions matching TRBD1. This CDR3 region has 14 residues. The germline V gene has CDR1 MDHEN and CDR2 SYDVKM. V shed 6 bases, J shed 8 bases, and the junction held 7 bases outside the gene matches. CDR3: CASSRDRGTSTQYF. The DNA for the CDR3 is TGTGCCAGCAGCCGGGACAGGGGGACGAGTACGCAGTATTTT.

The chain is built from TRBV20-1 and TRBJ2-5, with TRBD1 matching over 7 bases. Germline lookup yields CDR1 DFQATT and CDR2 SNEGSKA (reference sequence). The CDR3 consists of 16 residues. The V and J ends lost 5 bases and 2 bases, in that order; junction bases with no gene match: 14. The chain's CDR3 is CSAPPRRDRIQETQYF. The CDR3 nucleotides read TGCAGTGCTCCCCCTAGACGGGACAGAATACAAGAGACCCAGTACTTC.

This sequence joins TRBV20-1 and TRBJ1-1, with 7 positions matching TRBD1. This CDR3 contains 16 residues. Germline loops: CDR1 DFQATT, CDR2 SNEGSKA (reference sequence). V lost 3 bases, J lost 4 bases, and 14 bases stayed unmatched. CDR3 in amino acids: CSARPTGVRLVTEAFF. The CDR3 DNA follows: TGCAGTGCTAGGCCAACAGGGGTAAGGTTGGTCACTGAAGCTTTCTTT.

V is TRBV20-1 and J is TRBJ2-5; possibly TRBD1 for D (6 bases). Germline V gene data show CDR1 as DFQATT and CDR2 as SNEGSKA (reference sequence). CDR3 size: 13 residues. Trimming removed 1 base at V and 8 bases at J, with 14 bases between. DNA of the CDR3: TGCAGTGCTAGAGTTCGGACAGAGATTACCCAGTACTTC. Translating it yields CSARVRTEITQYF.

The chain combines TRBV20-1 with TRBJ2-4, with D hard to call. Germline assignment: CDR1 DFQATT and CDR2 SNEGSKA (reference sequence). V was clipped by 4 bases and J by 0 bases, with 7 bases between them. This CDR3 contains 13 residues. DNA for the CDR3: TGCAGTGCTACGGTCTTAGCCAAAAACATTCAGTACTTC. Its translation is CSATVLAKNIQYF.

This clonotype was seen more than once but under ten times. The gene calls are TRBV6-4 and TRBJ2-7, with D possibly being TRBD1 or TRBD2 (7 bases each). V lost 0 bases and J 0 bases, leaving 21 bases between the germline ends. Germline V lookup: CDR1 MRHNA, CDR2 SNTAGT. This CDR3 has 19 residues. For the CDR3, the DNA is TGTGCCAGCAGTGACTCCCACCCGGGAGGACAGGAGAGCTCCTACGAGCAGTACTTC. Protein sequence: CASSDSHPGGQESSYEQYF.

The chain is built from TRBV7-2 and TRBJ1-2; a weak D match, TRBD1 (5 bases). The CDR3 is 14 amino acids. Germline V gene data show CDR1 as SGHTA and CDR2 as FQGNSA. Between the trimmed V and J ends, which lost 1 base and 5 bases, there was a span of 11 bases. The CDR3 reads CASSLVSGPYGYTF. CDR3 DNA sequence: TGTGCCAGCAGCTTAGTGTCGGGACCTTATGGCTACACCTTC. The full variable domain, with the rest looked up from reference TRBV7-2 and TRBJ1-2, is GAGVSQSPSNKVTEKGKDVELRCDPISGHTALYWYRQSLGQGLEFLIYFQGNSAPDKSGLPSDRFSAERTGGSVSTLTIQRTQQEDSAVYLCASSLVSGPYGYTFGSGTRLTVV.

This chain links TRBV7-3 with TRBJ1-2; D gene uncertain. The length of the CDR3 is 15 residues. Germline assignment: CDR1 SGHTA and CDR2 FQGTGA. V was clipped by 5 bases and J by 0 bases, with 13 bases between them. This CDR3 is CASSPGFVTNYGYTF. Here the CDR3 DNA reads TGTGCCAGCAGCCCCGGTTTTGTGACTAACTATGGCTACACCTTC.

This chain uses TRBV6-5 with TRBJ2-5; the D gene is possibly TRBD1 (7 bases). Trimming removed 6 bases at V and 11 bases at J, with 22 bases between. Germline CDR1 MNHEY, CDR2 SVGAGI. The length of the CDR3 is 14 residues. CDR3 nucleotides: TGTGCCAGCAGACTCGGACAGGCTCCGGGGGAGCAGTACTTC. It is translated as CASRLGQAPGEQYF.

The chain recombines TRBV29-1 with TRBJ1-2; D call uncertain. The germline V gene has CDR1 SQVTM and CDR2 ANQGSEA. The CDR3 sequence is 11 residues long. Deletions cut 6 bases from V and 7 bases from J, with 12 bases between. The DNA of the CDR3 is TGCAGCGTCCCGACGGTGGGTGGCTACACCTTC. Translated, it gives CSVPTVGGYTF.

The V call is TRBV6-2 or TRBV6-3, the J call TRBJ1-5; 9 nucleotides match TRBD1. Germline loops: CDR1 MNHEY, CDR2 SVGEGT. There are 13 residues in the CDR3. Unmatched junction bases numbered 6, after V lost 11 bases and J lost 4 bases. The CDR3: CAGGTGLNQPQHF. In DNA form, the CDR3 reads TGTGCCGGAGGGACAGGGTTGAATCAGCCCCAGCATTTT.

CDR3 protein: CATKDRGSYEQYF. The DNA of the CDR3 is TGTGCCACCAAGGACAGGGGGTCCTACGAGCAGTACTTC. J is TRBJ2-7 and V is TRBV15, with TRBD1 identical over 10 bases. The CDR3 totals 13 residues. CDR1 is LNHNV and CDR2 is YYDKDF in the germline V gene (reference sequence). V lost 7 bases, J lost 1 base, and 1 base stayed unmatched.

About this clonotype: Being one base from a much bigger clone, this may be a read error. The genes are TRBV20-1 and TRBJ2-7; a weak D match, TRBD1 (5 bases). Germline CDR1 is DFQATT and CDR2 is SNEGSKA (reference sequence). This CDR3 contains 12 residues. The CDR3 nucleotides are TGCAGGGCTTCACAGGAACCCTACGAGCAGTACTTC. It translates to CRASQEPYEQYF.

The CDR3 reads CASSHGGGGMNTEAFF. CDR3 sequence (DNA): TGCGCCAGCAGCCACGGAGGGGGTGGCATGAACACTGAAGCTTTCTTT. The V gene is TRBV4-3, the J gene TRBJ1-1, with D possibly TRBD1 on 6 matching bases. CDR3 size: 16 residues. The V end was cut by 3 bases, the J end by 0 bases, with 14 bases between. The germline V gene has CDR1 LGHNA and CDR2 YSLEER.

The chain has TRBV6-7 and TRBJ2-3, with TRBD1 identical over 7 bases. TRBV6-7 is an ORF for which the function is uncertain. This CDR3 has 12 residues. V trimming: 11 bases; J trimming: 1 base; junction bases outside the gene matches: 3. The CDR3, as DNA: TGTGCCGGAACAGGGGGCACAGATACGCAGTATTTT. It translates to CAGTGGTDTQYF.